The T cell receptor (beta chain) under discussion was sequenced for a study of blood T cell repertoires in COVID-19 (dated by TCRdb to the early 2020s). With regard to the full study: The collaborator samples originated in the United States, Italy and Spain and spanned the acute and convalescent phases of COVID-19. The dataset comprised deeply sampled blood TCRbeta repertoires from subjects exposed to, actively infected with, or recovered from COVID-19. Where available, HLA class I and class II types were obtained from metadata supplied by the sample provider rather than from assay-based typing. The repertoires were released in a freely available public database intended as a resource for research on the immune response to SARS-CoV-2. The material from the prospective study consisted of cDNA or gDNA derived from T cells, B-cell-depleted T cells, or PBMCs. The sample metadata nearly always contained a de-identified subject ID, COVID-19 status, age in years and sex. Samples were obtained from the ongoing ImmuneRACE study (first 160 participants) and from 1,000 to 1,500 subjects provided by 6 global collaborators. Summary of the overall study and its limitations: How much clinical and demographic metadata was included differed by source and by participant, and the metadata was provided uncurated.

The collaborating institutions used their own protocols to collect whole blood in K2EDTA tubes. Collaborator samples were shipped for TCRbeta analysis as frozen whole blood, isolated PBMCs, or DNA extracted from either sample type. This clone turned up a few times. The clone's antigen remains unknown. The input lacks base qualities; no much larger clone sits a single base away. V is clipped by 6 bases and J by 4 bases, and the sequence between their germline boundaries is 19 bases long. From cysteine to phenylalanine, the CDR3 is 14 amino acids long. CDR3 DNA is the only sequence kept; it has 42 bases, read in frame from the first base. The germline V gene (reference sequence) gives CDR1 as GTSNPN and CDR2 as SVGIG. TCRbeta CDR3 regions were amplified from genomic DNA using the immunoSEQ Assay, a bias-controlled multiplex PCR. As for how the authors treated the data: Nucleated cell counts per sample were estimated from amplification of reference gene primers within the assay. To quantify the absolute abundance of each unique TCRbeta CDR3 rearrangement, sequence reads were collapsed and filtered. Productive Simpson clonality was computed per sample as the square root of Simpson's diversity index over productive rearrangements. The source is immuneACCESS, and TCRdb retained only in-frame sequences with V and J called. Part of the clones is not carried over; for the studies checked, unresolved V genes explain less than half of this, and the remainder is unexplained. V and J calls and clone size are given by that table; D and trimming were obtained from the DNA. The sample table contains under 25,000 clones; only one count was recorded for about 85% of them. The top ten hold roughly 7.1% of the sample.

The TCR comes from a human donor with active COVID-19. The donor label of this sample is uncertain. This receptor chain uses TRBV30 and TRBJ2-7, with a weak D call of TRBD1 (6 bases match). Sample: peripheral blood. At the DNA level, the sequence is TGTGCCTGTACCCCGGTAGGGGGATTATACGAGCAGTACTTC. This is translated as CACTPVGGLYEQYF.